The source of this T cell receptor beta chain is a study of cytomegalovirus exposure and HLA in healthy donors. The PCR contained 60 Vbeta and 13 Jbeta primers. Measured with immunoSEQ multiplex PCR; TCRdb has only the in-frame clones, and not every one. The table shows over 70,000 clones, with just over 65% occurring only once. The V end lost 2 bases, the J end lost 6 bases, and 13 bases lay between the germline ends. CDR3 length: 13 amino acids. Germline-derived CDR1 and CDR2 are GTSNPN and SVGIG (reference sequence). Sequencing was performed on PBMCs. This chain uses TRBV30 with TRBJ1-1, with D perhaps TRBD1 (5 bases). This TCR derives from a man younger than 45 in good health and CMV-seronegative. CDR3 DNA: TGTGCCTGGAGTAATACCAGGGTCGCTGAAGCTTTCTTT. It yields the protein CAWSNTRVAEAFF.